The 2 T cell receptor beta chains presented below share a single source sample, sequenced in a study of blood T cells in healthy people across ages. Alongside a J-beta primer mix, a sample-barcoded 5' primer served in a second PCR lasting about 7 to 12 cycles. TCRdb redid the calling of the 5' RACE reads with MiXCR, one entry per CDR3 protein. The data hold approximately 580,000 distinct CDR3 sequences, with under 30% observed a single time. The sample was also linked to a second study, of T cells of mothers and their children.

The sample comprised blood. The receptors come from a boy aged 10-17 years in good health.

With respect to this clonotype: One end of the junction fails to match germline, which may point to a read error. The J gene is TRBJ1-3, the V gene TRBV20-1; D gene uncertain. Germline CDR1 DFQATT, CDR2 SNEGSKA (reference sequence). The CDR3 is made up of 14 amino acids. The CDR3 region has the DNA TGCAGTGCTAGGAGCAGGACCCCTGGAAACATCATATATTTT. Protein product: CSARSRTPGNIIYF.

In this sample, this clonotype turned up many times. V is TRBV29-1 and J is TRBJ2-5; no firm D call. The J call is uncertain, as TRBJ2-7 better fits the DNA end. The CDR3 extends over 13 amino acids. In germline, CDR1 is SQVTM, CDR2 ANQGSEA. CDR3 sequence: CSVEHTETYEQYF. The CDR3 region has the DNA TGCAGCGTTGAACATACGGAAACCTACGAGCAGTACTTC.